What follows is one T cell receptor (beta chain) and its context. Its antigen is unidentified. V lost 7 bases to trimming and J lost 0 bases; unmatched junction nucleotides: 6. The CDR3 loop spans 15 amino acids. CDR1 is LNHDA and CDR2 is SQIVND in the germline V gene (reference sequence). This sample is drawn from a study of graft-versus-host responses after intestinal transplantation. The overall study: Following induction with anti-thymocyte globulin, all recipients were given tacrolimus and steroids for approximately three years.

Study-wide findings and caveats: GvH clones occurred in recipient marrow; some first appeared in ileum or blood. Allografts of patients with graft-donor T cell macrochimerism showed high graft-versus-host to host-versus-graft clone ratios.

Repertoires were generated with immunoSEQ multiplex PCR, while TCRdb's copy carries only in-frame clones and drops some. The repertoire holds 24,000 or so clones, with about four fifths as singletons. V usage is TRBV19 and J usage is TRBJ2-1; 7 bases are shared with TRBD2. The material was unstimulated CD8+ T cells sorted from spleen or lymph node cells, obtained before transplant. This receptor was taken from a human donor who was the organ donor for an intestinal transplant. CDR3 sequence reads: CASTLGGSSYNEQFF. CDR3 DNA: TGTGCCAGTACCCTGGGGGGGAGCTCCTACAATGAGCAGTTCTTC.